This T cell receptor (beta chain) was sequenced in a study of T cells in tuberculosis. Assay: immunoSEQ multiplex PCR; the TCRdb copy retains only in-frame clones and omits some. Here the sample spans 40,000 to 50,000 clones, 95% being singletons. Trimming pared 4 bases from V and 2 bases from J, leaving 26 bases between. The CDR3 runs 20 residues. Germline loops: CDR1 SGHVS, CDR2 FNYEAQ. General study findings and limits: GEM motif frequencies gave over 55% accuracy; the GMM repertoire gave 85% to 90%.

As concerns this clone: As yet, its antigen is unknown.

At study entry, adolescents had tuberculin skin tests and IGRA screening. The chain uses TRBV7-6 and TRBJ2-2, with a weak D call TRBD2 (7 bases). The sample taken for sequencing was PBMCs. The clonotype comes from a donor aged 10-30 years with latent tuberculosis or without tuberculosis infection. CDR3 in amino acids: CASSSPGEGVTDSNTGELFF. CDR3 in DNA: TGTGCCAGCAGCTCCCCCGGGGAGGGGGTAACAGACTCTAACACCGGGGAGCTGTTTTTT. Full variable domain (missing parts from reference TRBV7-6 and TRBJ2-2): GAGVSQSPRYKVTKRGQDVALRCDPISGHVSLYWYRQALGQGPEFLTYFNYEAQQDKSGLPNDRFSAERPEGSISTLTIQRTEQRDSAMYRCASSSPGEGVTDSNTGELFFGEGSRLTVL.